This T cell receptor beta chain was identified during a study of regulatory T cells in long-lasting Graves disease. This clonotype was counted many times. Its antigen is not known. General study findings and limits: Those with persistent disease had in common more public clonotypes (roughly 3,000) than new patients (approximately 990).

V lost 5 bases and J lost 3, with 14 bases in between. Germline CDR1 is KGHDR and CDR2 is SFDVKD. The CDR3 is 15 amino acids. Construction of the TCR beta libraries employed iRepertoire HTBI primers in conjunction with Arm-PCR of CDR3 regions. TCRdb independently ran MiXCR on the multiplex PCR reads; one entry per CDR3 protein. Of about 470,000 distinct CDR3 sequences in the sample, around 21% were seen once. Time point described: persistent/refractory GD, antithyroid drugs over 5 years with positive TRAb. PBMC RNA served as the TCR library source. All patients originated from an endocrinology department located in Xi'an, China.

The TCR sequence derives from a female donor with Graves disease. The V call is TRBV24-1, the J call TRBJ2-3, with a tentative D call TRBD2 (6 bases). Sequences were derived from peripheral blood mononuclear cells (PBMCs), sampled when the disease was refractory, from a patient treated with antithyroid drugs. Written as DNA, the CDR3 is TGTGCCACCAGTGCCCCGGACTATGGTACAGATACGCAGTATTTT. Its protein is CATSAPDYGTDTQYF.